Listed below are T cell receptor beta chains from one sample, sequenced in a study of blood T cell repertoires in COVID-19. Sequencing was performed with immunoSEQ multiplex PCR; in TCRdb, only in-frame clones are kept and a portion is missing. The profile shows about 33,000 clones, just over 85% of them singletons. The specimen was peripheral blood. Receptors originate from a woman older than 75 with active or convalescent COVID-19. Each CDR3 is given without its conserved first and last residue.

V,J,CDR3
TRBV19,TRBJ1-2,ASSLGGNVNYGYT
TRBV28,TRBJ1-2,ASSPWTGGYT
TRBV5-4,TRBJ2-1,ASSGGGQGRNEQF
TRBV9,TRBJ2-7,ASSFTSATTYEQY
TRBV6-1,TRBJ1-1,ASSESGIAF
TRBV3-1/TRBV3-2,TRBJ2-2,ASSPRQANTGELF
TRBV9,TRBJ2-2,ASSVTGTYVNTGELF
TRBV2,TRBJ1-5,ASRGQTSNQPQH
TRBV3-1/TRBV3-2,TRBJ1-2,ASSRGGIDDGYT
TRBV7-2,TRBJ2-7,ASSVQGAPYEQY
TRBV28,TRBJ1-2,ASRPDRYGYT
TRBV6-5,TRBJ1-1,ASSYQGSDTEAF
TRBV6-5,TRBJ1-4,ASRRGNEKLF
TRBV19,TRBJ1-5,ASSIGGAQGNQPQH
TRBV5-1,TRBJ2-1,ASSPRTPGGAFYNEQF
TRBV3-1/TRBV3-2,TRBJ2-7,ASSHQGLTYEQY
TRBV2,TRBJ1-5,ASSTTAGRAPQH
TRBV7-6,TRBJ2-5,ASSHGLAGVQTQY
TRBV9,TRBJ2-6,ASSVTDQRNSGANVLT
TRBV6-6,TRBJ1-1,ASTPGTLKTEAF
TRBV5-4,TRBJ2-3,ASRGAGGPDTQY
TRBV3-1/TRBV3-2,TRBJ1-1,ASSQGSSGTEAF
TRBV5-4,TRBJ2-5,ASSYLQGAGETQY
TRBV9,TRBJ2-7,ASSVGGQKYEQY
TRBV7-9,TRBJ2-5,ASSFGQGFGETQY
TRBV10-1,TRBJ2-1,ASSEWFRLAAGPYNEQF
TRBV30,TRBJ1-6,AYDRVQDSPLH